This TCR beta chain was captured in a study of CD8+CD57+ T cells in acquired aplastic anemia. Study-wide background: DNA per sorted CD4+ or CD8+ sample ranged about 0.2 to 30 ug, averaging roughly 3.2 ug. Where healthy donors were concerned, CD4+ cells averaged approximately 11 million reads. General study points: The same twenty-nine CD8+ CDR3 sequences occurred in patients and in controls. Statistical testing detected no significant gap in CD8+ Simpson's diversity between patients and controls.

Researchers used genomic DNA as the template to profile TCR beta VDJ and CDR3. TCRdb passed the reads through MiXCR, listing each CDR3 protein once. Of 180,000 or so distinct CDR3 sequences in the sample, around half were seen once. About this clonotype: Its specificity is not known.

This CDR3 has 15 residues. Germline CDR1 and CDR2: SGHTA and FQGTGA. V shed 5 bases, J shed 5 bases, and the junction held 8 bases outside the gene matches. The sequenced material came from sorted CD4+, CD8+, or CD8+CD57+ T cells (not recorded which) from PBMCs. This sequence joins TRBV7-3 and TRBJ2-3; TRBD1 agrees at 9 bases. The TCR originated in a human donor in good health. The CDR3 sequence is CASSPTGGRGDTQYF. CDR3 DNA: TGTGCCAGCAGCCCTACAGGGGGCAGAGGAGATACGCAGTATTTT.